These 13 T cell receptor beta chains were all obtained from the same sample, sequenced in a study of T cells in localized non-small cell lung cancer. The table came from immunoSEQ multiplex PCR; TCRdb's copy has only in-frame clones and leaves some out. The sample lists around 130,000 clones, roughly 90% occurring once. Material: peripheral blood, obtained before any cancer treatment. The source of these receptors is a female donor of 60 years or more with stage I lung adenocarcinoma.

The sample holds one count of this clone. The gene calls are TRBV18 and TRBJ2-2; no clear D. Trimming shortened V by 6 bases and J by 7 bases, and 12 bases separated the two germline ends. The CDR3 length is 13 residues. Looked up from germline, CDR1 is KGHSH and CDR2 is LQKENI. CDR3 bases: TGTGCCAGCTCTCAGGCAGAAGGCGGGGAGCTGTTTTTT. Protein sequence: CASSQAEGGELFF. Full variable domain (remainder filled in from reference TRBV18 and TRBJ2-2): NAGVMQNPRHLVRRRGQEARLRCSPMKGHSHVYWYRQLPEEGLKFMVYLQKENIIDESGMPKERFSAEFPKEGPSILRIQQVVRGDSAAYFCASSQAEGGELFFGEGSRLTVL.

The V gene is TRBV5-4, the J gene TRBJ2-1; D possibly corresponds to TRBD2 (5 bases). Trimming stripped 1 base from V and 3 bases from J, with 11 bases between. The CDR3 is 15 residues long. The germline V gene encodes CDR1 SGHNT and CDR2 YYREEE (reference sequence). CDR3 DNA sequence: TGTGCCAGCAGCTTGCTCCGGGGATTCTACAATGAGCAGTTCTTC. It is translated as CASSLLRGFYNEQFF.

The V gene is TRBV10-2, the J gene TRBJ2-7; maybe TRBD2 (5 bases). V gave up 7 bases and J gave up 4 bases, with 14 bases separating them. The CDR3 spans 13 residues. Germline assignment: CDR1 WSHSY and CDR2 SAAADI. This CDR3 is CASNPRGSYEQYF. In nucleotides, the CDR3 is TGCGCCAGCAATCCCCGGGGTTCATACGAGCAGTACTTC.

The rearrangement links TRBV6-5 to TRBJ1-1; no clear D. This CDR3 has 14 amino acids. Germline CDR1 is MNHEY and CDR2 is SVGAGI. Trimming took 2 bases from V and 0 from J, leaving 7 bases between them. In DNA, the CDR3 is TGTGCCAGCAGTTACAGGAGGGTGAACACTGAAGCTTTCTTT. This encodes CASSYRRVNTEAFF.

This clone was found once. The J gene is TRBJ2-7, the V gene TRBV14, with D perhaps TRBD2 (5 bases). Between the trimmed V and J ends, which lost 4 bases and 6 bases, there was a span of 19 bases. The germline V gene encodes CDR1 SGHDN and CDR2 FVKESK. The CDR3 contains 15 residues. As DNA, the CDR3 is TGTGCCAGCAGCCCCCTCGCGGGTCCCTCTCTCGAGCAGTACTTC. Protein: CASSPLAGPSLEQYF.

V is TRBV5-1 and J is TRBJ2-1, with 11 bases lining up with TRBD2. V lost 4 bases and J lost 0; bases outside the gene matches: 3. From germline, CDR1 is SGHRS and CDR2 YFSETQ. The CDR3 runs 16 residues. DNA of the CDR3: TGCGCCAGCAGCATAACTAGCGGGAGCTCCTACAATGAGCAGTTCTTC. Its translation: CASSITSGSSYNEQFF.

V is TRBV28 and J is TRBJ1-3; no reliable D call. V was clipped by 3 bases and J by 1 base, with 7 bases between them. The CDR3 runs to 14 residues. Germline CDR1 is MDHEN and CDR2 is SYDVKM. In nucleotides, the CDR3 is TGTGCCAGCAGTTTGGAATTGTCTGGAAACACCATATATTTT. This sequence encodes CASSLELSGNTIYF. Drawing the rest from reference TRBV28 and TRBJ1-3, the complete variable domain is DVKVTQSSRYLVKRTGEKVFLECVQDMDHENMFWYRQDPGLGLRLIYFSYDVKMKEKGDIPEGYSVSREKKERFSLILESASTNQTSMYLCASSLELSGNTIYFGEGSWLTVV.

The J gene is TRBJ2-3, the V gene TRBV6-1; perhaps TRBD1 as D (6 bases). Per germline, CDR1 MNHNS and CDR2 SASEGT. The CDR3 loop spans 13 amino acids. V was shortened by 5 bases and J by 6 bases, with 12 bases between the two germline ends. Here the CDR3 reads CASSSRGRDTQYF. The CDR3 DNA sequence: TGTGCCAGCAGTAGCAGGGGACGGGATACGCAGTATTTT.

The chain combines TRBV11-2 with TRBJ2-1; tentative D call: TRBD2 (5 bases). Germline lookup yields CDR1 SGHAT and CDR2 FQNNGV. V lost 2 bases and J 4 bases, leaving 15 bases between the germline ends. CDR3 size: 16 residues. The CDR3 nucleotides read TGTGCCAGCAGCTTAACCCGAACGACGGGGTACAATGAGCAGTTCTTC. Translating it yields CASSLTRTTGYNEQFF.

This clone was seen ten or more times. V usage is TRBV7-9 and J usage is TRBJ2-7, with unresolved D. The V gene lost 3 bases and the J gene lost 2 bases, with 8 bases spanning the gap. Looked up from germline, CDR1 is SEHNR and CDR2 is FQNEAQ (reference sequence). The CDR3 contains 13 residues. CDR3 coding DNA: TGTGCCAGCAGCTTGGACCCAGCCTACGAGCAGTACTTC. This translates into CASSLDPAYEQYF.

The chain uses TRBV6-6 and TRBJ2-7; D possibly corresponds to TRBD1 (5 bases). Germline values: CDR1 MNHNY, CDR2 SVGAGI (reference sequence). V lost 2 bases to trimming and J lost 6 bases, with 17 bases between them. This CDR3 has 15 residues. In DNA, the CDR3 is TGTGCCAGCAGTTACGCCCCCCAGGGAAGTGGCGAGCAGTACTTC. Its protein product is CASSYAPQGSGEQYF.

The chain combines TRBV5-8 with TRBJ1-5, with D maybe TRBD1 (5 bases). CDR1 is SGHTS and CDR2 is YDEGEE in the germline V gene. The ends were cut back, 4 bases at V and 0 bases at J, with 11 bases in the middle. The CDR3 sequence is 15 residues long. The CDR3 region is CASSRGGISNQPQHF. The DNA for the CDR3 is TGTGCCAGCAGCCGGGGGGGGATTAGCAATCAGCCCCAGCATTTT.

This clone occurred a few times. The chain recombines TRBV19 with TRBJ2-3; 11 nucleotides line up with TRBD2. The V gene end was trimmed by 6 bases and the J gene end by 5 bases; junction bases not matched to a gene: 7. CDR1 and CDR2 from the germline V gene are LNHDA and SQIVND (reference sequence). This CDR3 is built from 15 residues. CDR3 sequence reads: CASRGLLAGEDTQYF. CDR3 nucleotide sequence: TGTGCCAGTAGAGGCCTACTAGCGGGAGAAGATACGCAGTATTTT.